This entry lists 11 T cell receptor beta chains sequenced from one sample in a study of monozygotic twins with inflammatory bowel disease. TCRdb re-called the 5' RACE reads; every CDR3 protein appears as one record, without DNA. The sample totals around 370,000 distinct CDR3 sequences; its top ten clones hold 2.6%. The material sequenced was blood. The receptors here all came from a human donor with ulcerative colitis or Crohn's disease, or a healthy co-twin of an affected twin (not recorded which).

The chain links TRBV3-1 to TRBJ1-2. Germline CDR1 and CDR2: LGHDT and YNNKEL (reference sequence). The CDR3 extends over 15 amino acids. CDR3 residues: CASSQERTKPYGYTF.

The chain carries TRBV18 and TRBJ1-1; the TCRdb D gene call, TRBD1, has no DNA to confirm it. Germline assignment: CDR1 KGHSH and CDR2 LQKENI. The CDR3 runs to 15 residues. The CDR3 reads CASSPGAMRSTEAFF. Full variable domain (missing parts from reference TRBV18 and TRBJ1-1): NAGVMQNPRHLVRRRGQEARLRCSPMKGHSHVYWYRQLPEEGLKFMVYLQKENIIDESGMPKERFSAEFPKEGPSILRIQQVVRGDSAAYFCASSPGAMRSTEAFFGQGTRLTVV.

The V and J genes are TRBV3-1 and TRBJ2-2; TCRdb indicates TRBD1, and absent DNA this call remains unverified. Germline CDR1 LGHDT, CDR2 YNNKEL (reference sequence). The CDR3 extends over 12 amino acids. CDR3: CASAKGGWELFF.

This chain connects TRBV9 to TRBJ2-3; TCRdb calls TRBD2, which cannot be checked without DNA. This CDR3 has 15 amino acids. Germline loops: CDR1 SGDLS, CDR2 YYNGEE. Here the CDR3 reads CASTPGTSSTDTQYF.

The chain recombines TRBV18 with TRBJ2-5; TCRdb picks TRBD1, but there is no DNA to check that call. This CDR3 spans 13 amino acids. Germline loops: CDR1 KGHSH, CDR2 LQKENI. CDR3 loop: CASSRPGEETQYF.

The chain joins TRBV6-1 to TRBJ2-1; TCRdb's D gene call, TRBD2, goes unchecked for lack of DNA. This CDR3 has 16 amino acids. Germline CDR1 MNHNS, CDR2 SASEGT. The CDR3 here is CASRRTSGSSYNEQFF.

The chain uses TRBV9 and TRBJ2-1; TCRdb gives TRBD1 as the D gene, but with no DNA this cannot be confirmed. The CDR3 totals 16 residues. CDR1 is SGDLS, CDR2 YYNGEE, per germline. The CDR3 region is CASSRQGSRSYNEQFF.

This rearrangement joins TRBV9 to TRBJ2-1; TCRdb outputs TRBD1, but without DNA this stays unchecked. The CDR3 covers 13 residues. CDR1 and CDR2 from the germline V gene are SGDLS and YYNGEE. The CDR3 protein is CASSVGGGDEQFF.

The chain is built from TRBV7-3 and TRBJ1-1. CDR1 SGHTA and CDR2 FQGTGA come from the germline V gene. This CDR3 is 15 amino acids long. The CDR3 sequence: CASSLGPGEGTEAFF. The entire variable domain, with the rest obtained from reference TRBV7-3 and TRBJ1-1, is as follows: GAGVSQTPSNKVTEKGKYVELRCDPISGHTALYWYRQSLGQGPEFLIYFQGTGAADDSGLPNDRFFAVRPEGSVSTLKIQRTERGDSAVYLCASSLGPGEGTEAFFGQGTRLTVV.

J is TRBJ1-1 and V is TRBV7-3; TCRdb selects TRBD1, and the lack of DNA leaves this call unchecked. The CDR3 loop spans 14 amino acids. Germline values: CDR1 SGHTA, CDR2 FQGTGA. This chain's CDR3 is CASSVNGGYTEAFF.

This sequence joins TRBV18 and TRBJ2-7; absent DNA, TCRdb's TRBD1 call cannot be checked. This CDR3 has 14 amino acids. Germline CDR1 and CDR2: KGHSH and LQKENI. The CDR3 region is CASSPWDRVWEQYF.